These 21 T cell receptor beta chains share one sample of origin, sequenced in a study of cytomegalovirus exposure and HLA in healthy donors. Amplification used 60 Vbeta primers and 13 Jbeta primers. Profiled with immunoSEQ multiplex PCR; TCRdb holds only in-frame clones, not every one. The data hold 90,000 to 120,000 clones, with about 74% observed a single time. Sequenced input: PBMCs. These receptors all come from a female donor in good health and CMV-seropositive.

This clone was counted once. The chain joins TRBV7-2 to TRBJ2-7, with 13 bases that match TRBD2. Germline CDR1 is SGHTA and CDR2 is FQGNSA. The trim removed 5 bases at V and 2 bases at J, leaving 12 bases unmatched. This CDR3 is built from 18 residues. CDR3 in DNA: TGTGCCAGCAGCCTCCCGAGGACTAGCGGGAGAAGGACCTACGAGCAGTACTTC. Amino acids: CASSLPRTSGRRTYEQYF.

The rearrangement links TRBV28 to TRBJ1-1, with D unresolved. The CDR3 runs to 12 residues. Trimming pared 5 bases from V and 3 bases from J, leaving 7 bases between. Germline V gene sequence: CDR1 MDHEN, CDR2 SYDVKM. CDR3 nucleotides: TGTGCCAGCAGTAACCGCGACACTGAAGCTTTCTTT. The encoded protein is CASSNRDTEAFF.

This chain joins TRBV4-1 and TRBJ2-5; 7 nucleotides agree with TRBD1. The ends lost 6 bases at V and 4 bases at J; junction bases unmatched: 5. The CDR3 is 13 amino acids. In germline, CDR1 is MGHRA, CDR2 YSYEKL. CDR3 DNA sequence: TGCGCCAGCAGTCTACAGGGGAGAGAGACCCAGTACTTC. This gives the protein CASSLQGRETQYF.

The table lists this clone with a count of one. The genes are TRBV28 and TRBJ1-2, with a possible D match to TRBD1 (5 bases). CDR1 is MDHEN, CDR2 SYDVKM, per germline. The CDR3 is 14 amino acids. Trimming cost V 6 bases and J 7 bases, with 18 bases left between them. The CDR3 sequence: CASRGGIRVGGYTF. The CDR3 nucleotides are TGTGCCAGCAGGGGGGGAATCCGCGTAGGTGGCTACACCTTC.

The V call is TRBV6-5, the J call TRBJ2-3, with 10 bases identical to TRBD2. CDR3 size: 16 residues. Germline CDR1 reads MNHEY; CDR2 reads SVGAGI. After removal of 0 bases from V and 4 bases from J, the junction contained 4 bases not matched to a gene. The CDR3: CASSYSGTSVADTQYF. The CDR3 coding sequence is TGTGCCAGCAGTTACTCCGGGACTAGCGTCGCAGATACGCAGTATTTT.

This clone was counted only a few times. J is TRBJ1-2 and V is TRBV28; 11 positions match TRBD1. The CDR3 totals 17 residues. Looked up from germline, CDR1 is MDHEN and CDR2 is SYDVKM. Trimming cost V 4 bases and J 8 bases; bases outside gene matches: 15. CDR3 sequence reads: CASSSKDRGQVSRGYTF. The CDR3 nucleotides are TGTGCCAGCAGTTCAAAGGACAGGGGGCAAGTATCTAGGGGCTACACCTTC.

V and J are TRBV18 and TRBJ1-1; TRBD1 agrees at 7 bases. The length of the CDR3 is 15 residues. Trimming took 6 bases from V and 0 from J; bases not matched to a gene: 7. The V gene's germline CDR1 is KGHSH and CDR2 LQKENI. This CDR3 reads CASSTGAGMNTEAFF. In nucleotides, the CDR3 is TGTGCCAGCTCTACAGGGGCTGGGATGAACACTGAAGCTTTCTTT.

The chain couples TRBV10-3 to TRBJ1-2; 7 bases agree with TRBD1. V shed 6 bases and J 6 bases; nucleotides not matched to a gene: 7. There are 13 residues in the CDR3. Per germline, CDR1 ENHRY and CDR2 SYGVKD. CDR3 nucleotide sequence: TGTGCCATCAGCCCCGGGACAGTCGATGGCTACACCTTC. It translates to CAISPGTVDGYTF.

This clone was counted a few times. V gene TRBV7-2 combines with J gene TRBJ2-2, with D possibly being TRBD2 (5 bases). Deletions cut 0 bases from V and 6 bases from J, with 11 bases between. CDR1 SGHTA and CDR2 FQGNSA come from the germline V gene. The CDR3 runs to 15 residues. CDR3 bases: TGTGCCAGCAGCTTAGCGTTGGGAGTTTCCGGGGAGCTGTTTTTT. This gives the protein CASSLALGVSGELFF. Full variable domain (rest looked up from reference TRBV7-2 and TRBJ2-2): GAGVSQSPSNKVTEKGKDVELRCDPISGHTALYWYRQSLGQGLEFLIYFQGNSAPDKSGLPSDRFSAERTGGSVSTLTIQRTQQEDSAVYLCASSLALGVSGELFFGEGSRLTVL.

The chain recombines TRBV28 with TRBJ2-2; the D gene is possibly TRBD1 (6 bases). CDR1 is MDHEN, CDR2 SYDVKM, per germline. V was clipped by 3 bases and J by 4 bases, with 12 bases between them. CDR3 length: 15 residues. DNA for the CDR3: TGTGCCAGCAGTTTCCGCAGGGGTGGCACCGGGGAGCTGTTTTTT. Amino acid sequence: CASSFRRGGTGELFF.

The count of this clone is one. Within the sample, other DNA sequences also encode this same CDR3. This sequence joins TRBV5-1 and TRBJ2-5; 11 bases are a match to TRBD2. The CDR3 totals 15 residues. Trimming removed 4 bases from V and 3 bases from J; junction bases left unmatched: 5. Germline V gene sequence: CDR1 SGHRS, CDR2 YFSETQ. This CDR3 is CASSLAGGREETQYF. CDR3 nucleotides: TGCGCCAGCAGCCTAGCGGGGGGCCGGGAAGAGACCCAGTACTTC.

The chain's CDR3 is CAIRDTGSGNTIYF. In DNA, the CDR3 is TGTGCCATCAGGGATACAGGTTCTGGAAACACCATATATTTT. This chain links TRBV10-3 with TRBJ1-3, with D tentatively TRBD1 (5 bases). Germline CDR1 reads ENHRY; CDR2 reads SYGVKD. The CDR3 runs to 14 residues. Trimming left V 6 bases short and J 1 base short, with 10 bases between.

This sequence joins TRBV5-4 and TRBJ2-2, with TRBD2 matching over 8 bases. The CDR3 consists of 16 residues. Germline loops: CDR1 SGHNT, CDR2 YYREEE (reference sequence). With 4 bases clipped from V and 4 bases from J, the junction kept 9 bases outside the gene matches. CDR3 amino acids: CASSPRGGGSTGELFF. CDR3 DNA sequence: TGTGCCAGCAGCCCACGGGGGGGCGGTAGCACCGGGGAGCTGTTTTTT.

This clone came up a few times. This chain joins TRBV6-5 and TRBJ2-2; a weak D match, TRBD1 (5 bases). Germline lookup yields CDR1 MNHEY and CDR2 SVGAGI. The ends were cut back, 4 bases at V and 3 bases at J, with 12 bases in the middle. The length of the CDR3 is 15 residues. The CDR3 protein is CASSFRQKHTGELFF. Written as DNA, the CDR3 is TGTGCCAGCAGTTTTCGACAGAAGCACACCGGGGAGCTGTTTTTT.

This clone was counted only a few times. The rearrangement uses TRBV2 and TRBJ2-1; 8 nucleotides align to TRBD2. Losses at the gene ends were 7 bases for V and 3 bases for J; bases not matched to a gene: 5. The CDR3 length is 14 residues. Per the germline V gene, CDR1 is SNHLY and CDR2 is FYNNEI. In DNA, the CDR3 is TGTGCCAGCAAGCCGGGACTAGGCTACAATGAGCAGTTCTTC. As protein: CASKPGLGYNEQFF.

CDR3 protein: CASTRVGHQPQHF. The CDR3 DNA follows: TGTGCCAGTACCAGGGTAGGACATCAGCCCCAGCATTTT. V and J are TRBV19 and TRBJ1-5; tentatively, D is TRBD1 (5 bases). The V end lost 7 bases, the J end lost 5 bases, and 12 bases lay between the germline ends. Germline CDR1 LNHDA, CDR2 SQIVND (reference sequence). This CDR3 region has 13 residues.

The CDR3 DNA follows: TGTGCCAGCAGCAAAGTGAGGTGGGACAGAGGGGACGAGCAGTACTTC. This translates into CASSKVRWDRGDEQYF. The chain combines TRBV21-1 with TRBJ2-7; the table's D call of TRBD1 was not tested on the DNA. TRBV21-1 is a listed pseudogene. The CDR3 runs to 16 residues.

This chain uses TRBV18 with TRBJ2-7; TRBD1 matches at 7 bases. The CDR3 sequence is 13 residues long. The germline gives CDR1 KGHSH, CDR2 LQKENI. V was pared by 4 bases and J by 1 base, with 1 base of the junction left unmatched. The CDR3 protein is CASSQDRSYEQYF. The DNA for the CDR3 is TGTGCCAGCTCACAGGACAGGTCCTACGAGCAGTACTTC. The full variable domain, its missing parts supplied by reference TRBV18 and TRBJ2-7, is NAGVMQNPRHLVRRRGQEARLRCSPMKGHSHVYWYRQLPEEGLKFMVYLQKENIIDESGMPKERFSAEFPKEGPSILRIQQVVRGDSAAYFCASSQDRSYEQYFGPGTRLTVT.

A remark on this clone: A junction end diverges from the germline sequence, so it may reflect a read error. CDR3 coding DNA: TGTGCCAGCCCACCCCGAGGCACCGGGGAGCTGTTTTTT. It is translated as CASPPRGTGELFF. V gene TRBV18 combines with J gene TRBJ2-2; D unclear. The CDR3 has 13 amino acids. Looked up from germline, CDR1 is KGHSH and CDR2 is LQKENI.

This chain connects TRBV4-1 to TRBJ2-1; 7 nucleotides agree with TRBD1. V was clipped by 3 bases and J by 5 bases; unmatched bases: 1. This CDR3 is built from 13 residues. Germline-derived CDR1 and CDR2 are MGHRA and YSYEKL. CDR3 DNA sequence: TGCGCCAGCAGCCAGGGACAGCACAATGAGCAGTTCTTC. This sequence encodes CASSQGQHNEQFF.

The chain employs TRBV5-1 and TRBJ2-1; 11 nucleotides match TRBD2. This CDR3 spans 16 amino acids. With 4 bases clipped from V and 9 bases from J, the junction kept 12 bases outside the gene matches. CDR1 is SGHRS and CDR2 is YFSETQ in the germline V gene. The CDR3 region has the DNA TGCGCCAGCAGCGCCGATACTAGCGGGAGCGTTATTGAGCAGTTCTTC. The encoded protein is CASSADTSGSVIEQFF.